Each of the 10 T cell receptor delta chains below was sequenced from the same sample in a study of gamma-delta T cells after stem cell transplantation. TCRdb re-called the RT-PCR reads using CATT. The sample shows 2,500 to 3,000 delta-chain clones, roughly 3.5% of them seen only once. Source material: gamma-delta T cells. These receptors were obtained from a human donor. It is not recorded whose cells these are; they may come from a transplant donor.

This clone was seen a few times. A far larger clone differs by one base, so this is likely a read error. The same CDR3 also results from other DNA sequences found in this sample. This chain uses TRDV2 with TRDJ2; 13 bases fit TRDD3. The CDR3 length is 20 residues. J gave up 3 bases and V 3 bases, and 15 bases lay outside the gene matches. The germline V gene encodes CDR1 GEAIGNYY and CDR2 EKD. The CDR3 DNA reads as TGTGCCTGTGACGCCATACTGGGGGATACGAGGGTACGTGTGACAGCACAACTCTTCTTT. Amino acid sequence: CACDAILGDTRVRVTAQLFF.

On this clone itself: It may be a read error: a sequence one base away is much more abundant. This chain uses TRDV2 with TRDJ1; D gene ambiguous. The CDR3 is made up of 14 amino acids. V lost 4 bases and J lost 1, with 12 bases in between. Germline values: CDR1 GEAIGNYY, CDR2 EKD. This chain's CDR3 is CACENLSPTDKLIF. The DNA for the CDR3 is TGTGCCTGTGAGAACCTCTCGCCCACCGATAAACTCATCTTT.

By sample fraction, this clone is medium-sized (0.01 to 0.1%). Distinct nucleotide sequences in the sample also encode this CDR3. V is TRDV2 and J is TRDJ1; D perhaps matches TRDD2 (5 bases). The V and J ends lost 1 base and 2 bases respectively, with 16 bases between them. Germline loops: CDR1 GEAIGNYY, CDR2 EKD. The CDR3 has 16 amino acids. The CDR3 bases are TGTGCCTGTGACACTATATCTTCCACCCCAACCGATAAACTCATCTTT. Residues: CACDTISSTPTDKLIF.

This clone qualifies as medium-sized. In the same sample, other DNA sequences code for this CDR3. DNA for the CDR3: TGTGCCTGTGACCCACTGATTAGGCGTTCTGGGGGCCTGTACACCGATAAACTCATCTTT. Residues: CACDPLIRRSGGLYTDKLIF. The chain is built from TRDV2 and TRDJ1; 7 bases line up with TRDD3. Germline CDR1 and CDR2: GEAIGNYY and EKD. The CDR3 has 20 residues. V was clipped by 3 bases and J by 0 bases; unmatched bases: 21.

This clone was observed a handful of times. A much larger clone differs from this one at a single base, so this may be a read error. Other DNA sequences in this sample translate to the same CDR3. The V and J genes are TRDV2 and TRDJ2; D may be TRDD3 (6 bases). CDR1 is GEAIGNYY and CDR2 is EKD in the germline V gene. The CDR3 sequence is 17 residues long. V lost 2 bases to trimming and J lost 3 bases, with 18 bases between them. The CDR3 DNA is TGTGCCTGTGACAATCTGGCCGGGGGACGGCTGACAGCACAACTCTTCTTT. Residues: CACDNLAGGRLTAQLFF.

This clone was counted between two and nine times. The translation of this DNA and the TCRdb protein of a much larger clone differ at residue 3, probably owing to a read error; the protein shown here is translated from the DNA. The chain uses TRDV2 and TRDJ1; the match to TRDD3 covers 13 bases. V was pared by 7 bases and J by 0 bases, with 13 bases of the junction left unmatched. Looked up from germline, CDR1 is GEAIGNYY and CDR2 is EKD. The length of the CDR3 is 18 residues. This CDR3 reads CAWDPVLGDTAYTDKLIF. The CDR3 DNA is TGTGCCTGGGACCCCGTACTGGGGGATACGGCATACACCGATAAACTCATCTTT.

This clone was observed a handful of times. V usage is TRDV2 and J usage is TRDJ3; D may be TRDD3 (6 bases). Trimming shortened V by 0 bases and J by 5 bases, and 19 bases separated the two germline ends. The CDR3 runs to 19 residues. The germline V gene has CDR1 GEAIGNYY and CDR2 EKD. As DNA, the CDR3 is TGTGCCTGTGACACCGGTATGATGGGGGGTAGGGGGGACACCCGACAGATGTTTTTC. It codes for CACDTGMMGGRGDTRQMFF.

In regard to this clone: A much larger clone lies a single base off, so this may be a read error. The same CDR3 is also encoded by other DNA sequences in this sample. The gene calls are TRDV2 and TRDJ1; no firm D call. This CDR3 has 19 residues. Germline V gene lookup returns CDR1 GEAIGNYY and CDR2 EKD. Written as DNA, the CDR3 is TGTGCCTGTGACCCTCTACTACGGACCCCCCCGGGTTACACTGATAAACTCATCTTT. Protein: CACDPLLRTPPGYTDKLIF.

This clone is classed as medium-sized. The chain carries TRDV2 and TRDJ1; possibly TRDD2 or TRDD3 for D (7 bases each). In germline, CDR1 is GEAIGNYY, CDR2 EKD. The CDR3 length is 18 residues. With 3 bases removed from V and 4 bases from J, the gap between germline ends came to 26 bases. This CDR3 is CACDPVPTREGYSDKLIF. The CDR3 DNA reads as TGTGCCTGTGACCCTGTTCCTACACGAGAGGGATACAGCGATAAACTCATCTTT.

This clone is categorized as medium-sized. V gene TRDV2 combines with J gene TRDJ1; TRDD3 matches 7 bases. The CDR3 is made up of 21 amino acids. J was trimmed by 4 bases and V by 0 bases; bases with no gene match: 25. Germline V CDR1 and CDR2: GEAIGNYY, EKD. CDR3 sequence (DNA): TGTGCCTGTGACACCGTTTTTTCGAATAATAGGGGGATCCGAACTAACGATAAACTCATCTTT. The encoded protein is CACDTVFSNNRGIRTNDKLIF.